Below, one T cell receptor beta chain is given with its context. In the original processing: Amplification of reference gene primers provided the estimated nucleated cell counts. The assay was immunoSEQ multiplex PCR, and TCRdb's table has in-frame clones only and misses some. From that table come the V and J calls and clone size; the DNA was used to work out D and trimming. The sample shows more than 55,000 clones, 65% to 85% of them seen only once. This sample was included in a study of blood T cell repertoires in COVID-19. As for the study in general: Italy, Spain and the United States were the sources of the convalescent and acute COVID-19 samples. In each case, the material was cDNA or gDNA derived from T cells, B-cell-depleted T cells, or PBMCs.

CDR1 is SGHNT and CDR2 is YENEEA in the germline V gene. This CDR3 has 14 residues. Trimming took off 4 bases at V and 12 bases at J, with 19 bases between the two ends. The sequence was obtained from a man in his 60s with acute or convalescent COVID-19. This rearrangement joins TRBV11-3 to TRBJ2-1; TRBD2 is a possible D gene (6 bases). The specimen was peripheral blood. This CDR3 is CASSSARDSKGQFF. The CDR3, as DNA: TGTGCCAGCAGCTCAGCACGGGACTCCAAGGGGCAGTTCTTC. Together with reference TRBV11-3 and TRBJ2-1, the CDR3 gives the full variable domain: EAGVVQSPRYKIIEKKQPVAFWCNPISGHNTLYWYLQNLGQGPELLIRYENEEAVDDSQLPKDRFSAERLKGVDSTLKIQPAELGDSAVYLCASSSARDSKGQFFGPGTRLTVL.